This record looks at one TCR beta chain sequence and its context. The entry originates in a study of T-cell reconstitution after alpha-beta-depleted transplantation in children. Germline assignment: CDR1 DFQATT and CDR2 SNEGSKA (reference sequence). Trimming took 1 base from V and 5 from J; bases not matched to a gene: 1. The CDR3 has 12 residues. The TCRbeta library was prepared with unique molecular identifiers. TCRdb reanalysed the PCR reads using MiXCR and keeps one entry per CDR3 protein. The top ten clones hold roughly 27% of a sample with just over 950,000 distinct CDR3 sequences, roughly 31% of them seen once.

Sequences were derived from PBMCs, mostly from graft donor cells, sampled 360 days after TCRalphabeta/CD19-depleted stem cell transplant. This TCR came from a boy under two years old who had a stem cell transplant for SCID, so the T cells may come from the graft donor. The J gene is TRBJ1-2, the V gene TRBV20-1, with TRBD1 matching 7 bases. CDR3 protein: CSARGGQYGYTF. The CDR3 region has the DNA TGCAGTGCTAGAGGGGGACAGTATGGCTACACCTTC.